The clone carrying this T cell receptor (beta chain) was seen only a few times. The source of the sample is a study of blood T cell repertoires in COVID-19. On the study more broadly: Acute and convalescent COVID-19 samples came from the United States, Italy and Spain.

As handled by the study authors: Nucleated cell counts were estimated from reference gene primer amplification. Sequencing was performed with immunoSEQ multiplex PCR; in TCRdb, only in-frame clones are kept and a portion is missing. Clonal size and the V and J genes are those of that table, whereas D and trimming came from the DNA. The sample shows under 200,000 clones, just under 85% of them seen only once. There are 14 residues in the CDR3. Germline V gene data show CDR1 as SGHVS and CDR2 as FQNEAQ. The V end lost 3 bases, the J end lost 0 bases, and 9 bases lay between the germline ends. The chain combines TRBV7-8 with TRBJ2-7; a weak D match, TRBD1 (5 bases). This receptor was identified in an elderly woman with COVID-19, enrolled during active disease. Sequencing input: peripheral blood. The DNA of the CDR3 is TGTGCCAGCAGCTTCTGGGGCCACTCCTACGAGCAGTACTTC. This sequence encodes CASSFWGHSYEQYF.